Described below is a single TCR beta chain sequence and its context. This clone was found once. Its antigen specificity is not known. Base qualities are not recorded, but no much larger clone differs from it by a single base. The data stem from a study of OX40 agonist ivuxolimab in advanced cancers. With respect to the entire study: Ivuxolimab, which targeted the costimulatory receptor OX40 (CD134), was an agonistic, fully human IgG2 monoclonal antibody. The dose-escalation cohort was roughly 83% male with a mean age of 60 years, ranging from roughly 20 to 80. Prior anti-PD-1, anti-PD-L1 or anti-CTLA-4 therapy was permitted, and checkpoint inhibitors had been received by about two fifths of dose-escalation patients. Among the 50 to 55 dose-escalation patients, approximately 20 had hepatocellular carcinoma, around 15 melanoma, 9 renal cell carcinoma and 9 head and neck cancer. Peripheral TCRbeta sequencing aimed to test whether ivuxolimab altered TCR sequence diversity and caused clonal T-cell expansion. Intravenous ivuxolimab was administered to patients every 2 weeks at six dose levels: 0.01, 0.1, 0.3, 1.5, 3 and 10 mg/kg. The paper reports the monotherapy dose-escalation portion (N ≈ 50 patients) of the phase I ivuxolimab trial. Partial responses were achieved by three dose-escalation patients, of whom one had hepatocellular carcinoma and two had cutaneous melanoma.

Genomic DNA was isolated from the sorted cells so that the TCRbeta CDR3 region could be sequenced. The immunoSEQ Assay was used for sequencing of TCRbeta CDR3 regions. Here the immuneACCESS table is served through TCRdb, limited to in-frame sequences with V and J called. Missing clones are a known gap in these copies; in checked studies unresolved V genes cover under half, and the rest lacks a known reason. Within this sample are around 84,000 clones, with 92% of them counted one time only. The ten most abundant clones make up 0.45% to 0.65% of the sample. Here is what the overall study found, with its caveats: After ivuxolimab, expanded clones were on average more numerous among CD8+ T cells than among CD4+ T cells. Which antigens the clonally expanded peripheral T cells were specific for was not determined. In partial responders in the 0.1-3.0 mg/kg groups, normalized peripheral clonal expansion was found to be among the lowest, especially among CD8+ T cells. At doses from 0.1 to 3.0 mg/kg, clonal expansion was seen in both CD4+ and CD8+ blood T cells between baseline and week 6. Low levels of normalized T-cell clonal expansion were also seen in some patients who did not respond.

The CDR3 runs 15 amino acids, cysteine and phenylalanine included. Of all the DNA, just the CDR3 is kept, 45 bases in frame from base 1. For CDR1 and CDR2, the germline V gene lists SGHTA and FQGNSA. The V end gives up 5 bases and the J end 4 bases, leaving 9 bases in the junction not matched to a gene. The trial excluded patients who had a history of autoimmune disease or who were on systemic immunosuppression. Peripheral blood for TCR sequencing was collected from all dose cohorts at baseline, on cycle 4 day 1, and on cycle 7 day 1. Samples were obtained from an open-label, multicenter, first-in-human phase I dose-escalation trial of ivuxolimab. The trial enrolled adults with locally advanced or metastatic head and neck squamous cell, hepatocellular, melanoma or renal cell carcinoma. Before TCR sequencing, CD4+ and CD8+ T cells were separately sorted from peripheral blood.

This TCR was recovered from an adult with an advanced solid tumor such as melanoma, head and neck, liver or kidney cancer. Sequences were derived from CD4+ or CD8+ T cells sorted from blood, sampled in a trial of the OX40 agonist ivuxolimab. The V and J segments used are TRBV7-2 and TRBJ2-5, with TRBD2 identical over 8 junction bases. The sequenced DNA is TGTGCCAGCAGCCCGCAAGCGGGAGAAAGAGAGACCCAGTACTTC. The encoded protein is CASSPQAGERETQYF. Where the CDR3 stops, the reference TRBV7-2 and TRBJ2-5 genes take over; the full variable domain is GAGVSQSPSNKVTEKGKDVELRCDPISGHTALYWYRQSLGQGLEFLIYFQGNSAPDKSGLPSDRFSAERTGGSVSTLTIQRTQQEDSAVYLCASSPQAGERETQYFGPGTRLLVL.